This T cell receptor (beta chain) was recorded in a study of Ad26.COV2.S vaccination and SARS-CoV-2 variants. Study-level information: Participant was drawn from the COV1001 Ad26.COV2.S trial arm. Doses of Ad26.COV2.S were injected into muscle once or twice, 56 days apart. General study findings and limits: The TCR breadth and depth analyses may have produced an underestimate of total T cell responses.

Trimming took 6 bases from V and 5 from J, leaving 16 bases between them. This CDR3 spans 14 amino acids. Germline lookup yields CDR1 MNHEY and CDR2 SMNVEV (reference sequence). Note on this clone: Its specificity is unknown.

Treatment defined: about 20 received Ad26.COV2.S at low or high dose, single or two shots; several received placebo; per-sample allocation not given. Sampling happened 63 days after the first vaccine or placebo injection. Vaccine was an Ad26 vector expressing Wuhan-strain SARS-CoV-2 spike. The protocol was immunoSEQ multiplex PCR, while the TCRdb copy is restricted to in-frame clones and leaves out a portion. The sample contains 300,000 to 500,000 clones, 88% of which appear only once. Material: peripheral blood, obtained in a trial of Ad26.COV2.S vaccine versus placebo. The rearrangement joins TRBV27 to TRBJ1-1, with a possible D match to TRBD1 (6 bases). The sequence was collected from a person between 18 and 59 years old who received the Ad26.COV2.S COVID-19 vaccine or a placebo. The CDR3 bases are TGTGCCAGCAGCACGACACAGGGATGGACTGAAGCTTTCTTT. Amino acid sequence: CASSTTQGWTEAFF.